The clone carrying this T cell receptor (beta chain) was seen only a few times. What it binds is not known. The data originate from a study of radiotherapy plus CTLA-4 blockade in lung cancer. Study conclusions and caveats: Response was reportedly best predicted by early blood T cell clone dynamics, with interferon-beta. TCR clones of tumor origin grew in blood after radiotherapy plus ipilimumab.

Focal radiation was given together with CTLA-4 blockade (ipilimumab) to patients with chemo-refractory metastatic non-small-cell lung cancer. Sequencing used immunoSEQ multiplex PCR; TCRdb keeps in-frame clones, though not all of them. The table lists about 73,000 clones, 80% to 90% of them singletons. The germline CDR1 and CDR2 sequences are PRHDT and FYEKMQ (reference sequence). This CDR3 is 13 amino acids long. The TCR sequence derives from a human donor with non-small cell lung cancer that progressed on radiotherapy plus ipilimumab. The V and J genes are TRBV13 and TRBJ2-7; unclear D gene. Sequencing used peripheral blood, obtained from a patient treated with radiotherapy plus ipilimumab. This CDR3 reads CASSLGASSEQYV. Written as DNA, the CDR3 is TGTGCCAGCAGCTTAGGAGCCTCCTCCGAGCAGTACGTC.